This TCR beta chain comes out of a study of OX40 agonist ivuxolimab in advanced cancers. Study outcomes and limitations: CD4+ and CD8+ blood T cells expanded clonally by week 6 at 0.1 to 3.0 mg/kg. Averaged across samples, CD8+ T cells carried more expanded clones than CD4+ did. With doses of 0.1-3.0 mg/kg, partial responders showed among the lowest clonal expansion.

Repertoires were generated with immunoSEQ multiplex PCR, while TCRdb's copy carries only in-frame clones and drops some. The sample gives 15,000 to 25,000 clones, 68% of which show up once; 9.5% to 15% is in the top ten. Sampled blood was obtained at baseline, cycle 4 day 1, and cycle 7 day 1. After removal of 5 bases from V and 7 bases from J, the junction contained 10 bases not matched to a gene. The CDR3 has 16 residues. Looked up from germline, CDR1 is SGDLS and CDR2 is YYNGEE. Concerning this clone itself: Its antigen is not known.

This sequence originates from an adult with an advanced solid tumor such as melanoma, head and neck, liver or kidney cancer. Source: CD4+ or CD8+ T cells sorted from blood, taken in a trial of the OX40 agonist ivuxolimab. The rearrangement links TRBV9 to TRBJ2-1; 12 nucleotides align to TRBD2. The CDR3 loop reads CASSHPASGGANEQFF. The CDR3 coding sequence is TGTGCCAGCAGTCACCCCGCTAGCGGGGGGGCGAATGAGCAGTTCTTC.